These 26 T cell receptor beta chains originate from one sample sequenced in a study of cytomegalovirus exposure and HLA in healthy donors. PCR amplification relied on 60 Vbeta primers (plus 13 Jbeta primers). Sequencing used immunoSEQ multiplex PCR; TCRdb keeps in-frame clones, though not all of them. The sample has 150,000 or so clones; roughly 80% are singletons. The specimen sequenced was PBMCs. The receptors stem from a woman aged 18 to 35 in good health and CMV-seropositive.

This chain uses TRBV15 with TRBJ2-7; 8 nucleotides line up with TRBD1. CDR3 length: 16 amino acids. Losses at the gene ends were 2 bases for V and 1 base for J; bases not matched to a gene: 7. CDR1 LNHNV and CDR2 YYDKDF come from the germline V gene (reference sequence). CDR3 amino acids: CATSRFIGQGSYEQYF. CDR3 sequence (DNA): TGTGCCACCAGCAGATTTATTGGACAGGGATCCTACGAGCAGTACTTC.

This sequence joins TRBV27 and TRBJ2-7, with 7 bases lining up with TRBD2. Germline V gene sequence: CDR1 MNHEY, CDR2 SMNVEV (reference sequence). The trim removed 3 bases at V and 2 bases at J, leaving 10 bases unmatched. The CDR3 runs 16 residues. The DNA of the CDR3 is TGTGCCAGCAGTTTCGGGACCTCCAGCGGGGCCTACGAGCAGTACTTC. It encodes CASSFGTSSGAYEQYF.

V usage is TRBV4-2 and J usage is TRBJ1-4; 7 bases align to TRBD1. V was pared by 2 bases and J by 6 bases, with 18 bases of the junction left unmatched. Per germline, CDR1 LGHNA and CDR2 YNFKEQ. CDR3 size: 19 residues. The CDR3: CASSQPWISQGEVDEKLFF. CDR3 sequence (DNA): TGTGCCAGCAGCCAACCCTGGATATCCCAGGGGGAGGTTGATGAAAAACTGTTTTTT.

The J gene is TRBJ2-3, the V gene TRBV11-2; D gene unclear. Looked up from germline, CDR1 is SGHAT and CDR2 is FQNNGV. The CDR3 contains 13 residues. V lost 5 bases, J lost 7 bases, and 13 bases lay in between. In DNA, the CDR3 is TGTGCCAGCAGCGCCCTGCGACTCCATACGCAGTATTTT. Its protein is CASSALRLHTQYF.

This chain connects TRBV13 to TRBJ1-1; D is unclear. Germline V gene lookup returns CDR1 PRHDT and CDR2 FYEKMQ (reference sequence). The CDR3 runs 13 residues. The germline V and J ends were trimmed by 0 bases and 9 bases, with 11 bases remaining between them. As DNA, the CDR3 is TGTGCCAGCAGCTTAGGCTTGAGGAACAAAGCTTTCTTT. This gives the protein CASSLGLRNKAFF.

This chain connects TRBV19 to TRBJ1-2; 7 nucleotides line up with TRBD1. V lost 5 bases to trimming and J lost 3 bases; unmatched junction nucleotides: 3. Germline V gene lookup returns CDR1 LNHDA and CDR2 SQIVND (reference sequence). The CDR3 loop spans 13 amino acids. CDR3 sequence (DNA): TGTGCCAGTAGTCTCGACAGGGACTATGGCTACACCTTC. It is translated as CASSLDRDYGYTF.

This clone has a handful of counts. The rearrangement joins TRBV5-6 to TRBJ1-2, with D possibly being TRBD1 (5 bases). Germline V gene data show CDR1 as SGHDT and CDR2 as YYEEEE. V was shortened by 4 bases and J by 8 bases, with 21 bases between the two germline ends. There are 15 residues in the CDR3. This CDR3 reads CASSRPGTGDPGYTF. CDR3 nucleotide sequence: TGTGCCAGCAGCCGCCCAGGGACGGGAGATCCCGGCTACACCTTC.

This clone came up once. The same CDR3 can be traced to other DNA sequences in this sample. V is TRBV9 and J is TRBJ1-3; D is unclear. The length of the CDR3 is 15 residues. Trimming removed 0 bases at V and 0 bases at J, with 7 bases between. Per germline, CDR1 SGDLS and CDR2 YYNGEE. CDR3 nucleotides: TGTGCCAGCAGCGTAGCCGTTAGCTCTGGAAACACCATATATTTT. It codes for CASSVAVSSGNTIYF.

The V gene is TRBV30, the J gene TRBJ1-3, with unresolved D. V shed 0 bases and J shed 0 bases, with 12 bases lying between them. This CDR3 is built from 16 residues. The germline CDR1 and CDR2 sequences are GTSNPN and SVGIG (reference sequence). This CDR3 reads CAWSVRWQDSGNTIYF. The CDR3 DNA follows: TGTGCCTGGAGTGTACGATGGCAGGACTCTGGAAACACCATATATTTT.

Concerning this clone itself: The same CDR3 also results from other DNA sequences found in this sample. This sequence joins TRBV2 and TRBJ2-7, with 7 bases identical to TRBD1. CDR3 length: 15 residues. V shed 7 bases, J shed 0 bases, and the junction held 9 bases outside the gene matches. Germline V gene sequence: CDR1 SNHLY, CDR2 FYNNEI. The chain's CDR3 is CASTPGTVTSYEQYF. DNA of the CDR3: TGTGCCAGCACCCCGGGGACAGTAACCTCCTACGAGCAGTACTTC.

The rearrangement joins TRBV4-2 to TRBJ1-1; the match to TRBD1 covers 9 bases. The CDR3 has 16 residues. Per germline, CDR1 LGHNA and CDR2 YNFKEQ. Unmatched junction bases numbered 9, after V lost 4 bases and J lost 3 bases. CDR3 nucleotides: TGTGCCAGCAGCCCACGACAGGGGGATTTTTACACTGAAGCTTTCTTT. Its translation is CASSPRQGDFYTEAFF.

The V call is TRBV10-3, the J call TRBJ1-2, with D perhaps matching TRBD1 (6 bases). Between the trimmed V and J ends, which lost 4 bases and 6 bases, there was a span of 18 bases. Germline V gene lookup returns CDR1 ENHRY and CDR2 SYGVKD. The CDR3 loop spans 15 amino acids. CDR3 protein: CAISVRDRSVDGYTF. In DNA form, the CDR3 reads TGTGCCATCAGTGTCCGAGACAGGTCCGTCGATGGCTACACCTTC.

The chain joins TRBV7-8 to TRBJ1-2; TRBD1 is a possible D gene (6 bases). Germline CDR1 reads SGHVS; CDR2 reads FQNEAQ. Trimming stripped 0 bases from V and 3 bases from J, with 23 bases between. This CDR3 is 19 amino acids long. The CDR3 protein is CASSLARGAIPLPDYGYTF. The CDR3 DNA reads as TGTGCCAGCAGCTTAGCGCGGGGGGCGATTCCCCTTCCGGACTATGGCTACACCTTC.

The count of this clone is one. V usage is TRBV7-9 and J usage is TRBJ2-7, with 7 bases matching TRBD1. The V and J ends lost 5 bases and 0 bases, in that order; junction bases with no gene match: 1. The CDR3 is 13 residues long. Germline V CDR1 and CDR2: SEHNR, FQNEAQ (reference sequence). The DNA for the CDR3 is TGTGCCAGCAGCCGGGACAGCTCCTACGAGCAGTACTTC. It yields the protein CASSRDSSYEQYF.

This clone was recorded once. The V call is TRBV7-8, the J call TRBJ2-5; 11 nucleotides match TRBD2. After removal of 5 bases from V and 2 bases from J, the junction contained 10 bases not matched to a gene. The CDR3 loop spans 17 amino acids. Germline V gives CDR1 SGHVS, CDR2 FQNEAQ. The CDR3 is CASSARASGGYQETQYF. Written as DNA, the CDR3 is TGTGCCAGCAGCGCGAGGGCTAGCGGGGGGTATCAAGAGACCCAGTACTTC.

This clone showed up just a few times. This rearrangement joins TRBV6-4 to TRBJ2-2; 8 bases align to TRBD2. The junction had 4 bases not matched to a gene; V was cut back by 0 bases and J by 4 bases. Germline CDR1 and CDR2: MRHNA and SNTAGT. This CDR3 is 16 amino acids long. The CDR3 reads CASSDSSGGSTGELFF. CDR3 bases: TGTGCCAGCAGTGACTCAAGCGGGGGAAGCACCGGGGAGCTGTTTTTT.

The chain has TRBV28 and TRBJ1-2, with 10 bases identical to TRBD1. The trim removed 7 bases at V and 2 bases at J, leaving 7 bases unmatched. CDR1 is MDHEN and CDR2 is SYDVKM in the germline V gene. CDR3 length: 15 amino acids. CDR3: CASKTPGQGNYGYTF. For the CDR3, the DNA is TGTGCCAGCAAAACCCCGGGACAGGGGAACTATGGCTACACCTTC.

The rearrangement links TRBV29-1 to TRBJ2-3; 8 nucleotides agree with TRBD2. J was trimmed by 4 bases and V by 7 bases; bases with no gene match: 7. This CDR3 region has 13 residues. Germline CDR1 SQVTM, CDR2 ANQGSEA. The chain's CDR3 is CSAPGLVADTQYF. The CDR3 region has the DNA TGCAGCGCGCCGGGACTAGTCGCAGATACGCAGTATTTT.

This rearrangement joins TRBV28 to TRBJ2-7, with 7 bases that match TRBD1. The CDR3 has 13 residues. From germline, CDR1 is MDHEN and CDR2 SYDVKM. After removal of 6 bases from V and 5 bases from J, the junction contained 7 bases not matched to a gene. CDR3 protein: CASRNLGGNEQYF. The CDR3 DNA sequence: TGTGCCAGCAGAAATCTAGGGGGCAACGAGCAGTACTTC. Using reference TRBV28 and TRBJ2-7 for the parts outside the CDR3, the full variable domain is DVKVTQSSRYLVKRTGEKVFLECVQDMDHENMFWYRQDPGLGLRLIYFSYDVKMKEKGDIPEGYSVSREKKERFSLILESASTNQTSMYLCASRNLGGNEQYFGPGTRLTVT.

The chain recombines TRBV13 with TRBJ2-5; 8 bases are shared with TRBD2. The CDR3 has 16 amino acids. Per germline, CDR1 PRHDT and CDR2 FYEKMQ (reference sequence). V shed 0 bases and J 2 bases; nucleotides not matched to a gene: 5. The CDR3: CASSLGRGDLQETQYF. DNA of the CDR3: TGTGCCAGCAGCTTAGGGCGGGGGGACTTACAAGAGACCCAGTACTTC.

This clone was observed a few times. V and J are TRBV7-8 and TRBJ2-1; 8 bases line up with TRBD1. The germline V gene has CDR1 SGHVS and CDR2 FQNEAQ. J gave up 4 bases and V 3 bases, and 2 bases lay outside the gene matches. The CDR3 has 14 amino acids. CDR3 sequence reads: CASSLGQEYNEQFF. Here the CDR3 DNA reads TGTGCCAGCAGCTTGGGACAGGAGTACAATGAGCAGTTCTTC.

This chain joins TRBV30 and TRBJ1-3, with a tentative D call TRBD1 (6 bases). The CDR3 has 13 amino acids. Germline V lookup: CDR1 GTSNPN, CDR2 SVGIG (reference sequence). V gave up 6 bases and J gave up 0 bases, with 9 bases separating them. For the CDR3, the DNA is TGTGCCTGTAGGACAGACTCTGGAAACACCATATATTTT. Its translation is CACRTDSGNTIYF.

The chain uses TRBV29-1 and TRBJ1-1; possibly TRBD1 for D (5 bases). This CDR3 spans 12 amino acids. Trimming removed 7 bases from V and 11 bases from J, with 20 bases in between. The V gene's germline CDR1 is SQVTM and CDR2 ANQGSEA. This CDR3 is CSDVSRGMFAFF. For the CDR3, the DNA is TGCAGCGACGTGTCCCGGGGGATGTTCGCTTTCTTT. Combining the CDR3 with reference TRBV29-1 and TRBJ1-1 gives the whole variable domain SAVISQKPSRDICQRGTSLTIQCQVDSQVTMMFWYRQQPGQSLTLIATANQGSEATYESGFVIDKFPISRPNLTFSTLTVSNMSPEDSSIYLCSDVSRGMFAFFGQGTRLTVV.

The chain has TRBV18 and TRBJ2-4, with 7 bases that match TRBD1. With V trimmed by 3 bases and J by 7 bases, 9 bases remained unmatched. This CDR3 spans 15 amino acids. The germline V gene has CDR1 KGHSH and CDR2 LQKENI. Here the CDR3 DNA reads TGTGCCAGCTCACCTGTCGGGACAGAACATAACATTCAGTACTTC. It codes for CASSPVGTEHNIQYF.

The chain combines TRBV7-9 with TRBJ2-1; TRBD1 agrees at 7 bases. Germline V gene data show CDR1 as SEHNR and CDR2 as FQNEAQ (reference sequence). CDR3 length: 16 amino acids. Trimming at V came to 3 bases and at J to 1 base, leaving 6 bases not matched to a gene. The CDR3 protein is CASSFQTGNSYNEQFF. CDR3 nucleotide sequence: TGTGCCAGCAGCTTCCAGACAGGGAATTCCTACAATGAGCAGTTCTTC.

V gene TRBV19 combines with J gene TRBJ1-5; D is unresolved. This CDR3 has 14 residues. Germline loops: CDR1 LNHDA, CDR2 SQIVND (reference sequence). Trimming shortened V by 6 bases and J by 4 bases, and 13 bases separated the two germline ends. CDR3 protein: CASSPLQLNQPQHF. The CDR3 DNA follows: TGTGCCAGTAGCCCTCTTCAACTTAATCAGCCCCAGCATTTT.